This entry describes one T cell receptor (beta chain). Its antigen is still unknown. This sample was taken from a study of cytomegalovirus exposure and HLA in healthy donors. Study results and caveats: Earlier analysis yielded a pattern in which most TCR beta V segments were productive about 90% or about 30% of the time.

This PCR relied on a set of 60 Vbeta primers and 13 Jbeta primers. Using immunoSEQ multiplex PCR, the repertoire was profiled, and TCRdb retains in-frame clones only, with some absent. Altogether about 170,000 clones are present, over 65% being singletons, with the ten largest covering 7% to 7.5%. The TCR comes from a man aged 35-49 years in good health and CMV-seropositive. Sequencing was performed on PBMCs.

CDR3 nucleotides: TGTGCCAGCAGAGACAGGGTGGGCACTGAAGCTTTCTTT. Translated, it gives CASRDRVGTEAFF. The rearrangement uses TRBV25-1 and TRBJ1-1; TRBD1 matches at 7 bases. Unmatched junction bases numbered 5, after V lost 6 bases and J lost 4 bases. The CDR3 runs 13 residues. Germline loops: CDR1 MGHDK, CDR2 SYGVNS.